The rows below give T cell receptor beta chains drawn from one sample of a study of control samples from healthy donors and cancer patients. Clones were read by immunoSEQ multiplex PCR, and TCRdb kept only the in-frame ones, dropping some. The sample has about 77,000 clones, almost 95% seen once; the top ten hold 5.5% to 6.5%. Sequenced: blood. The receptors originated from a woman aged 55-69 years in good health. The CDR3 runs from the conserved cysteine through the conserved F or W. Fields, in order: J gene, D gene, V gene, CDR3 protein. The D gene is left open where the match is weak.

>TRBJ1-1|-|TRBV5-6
CASSLTGENTEAFF
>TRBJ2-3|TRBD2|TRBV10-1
CASSDKSSGTDTQYF
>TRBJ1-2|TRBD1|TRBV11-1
CASRGQGDYGYTF
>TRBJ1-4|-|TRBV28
CASSLLTGREAEKLFF
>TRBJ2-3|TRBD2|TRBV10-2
CASSEGDPGLATEVDTQYF
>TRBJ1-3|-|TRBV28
CASSREISGNTIYF
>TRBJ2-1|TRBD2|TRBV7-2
CASSLGLREGQFF
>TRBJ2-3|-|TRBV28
CASSARGLRTDTQYF
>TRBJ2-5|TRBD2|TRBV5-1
CASSLGLLAGDQCYF
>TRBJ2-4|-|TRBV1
CTSSRSPGGQGVKNIQYF
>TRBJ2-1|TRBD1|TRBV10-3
CAISENVGQGSPTSSDEQFF
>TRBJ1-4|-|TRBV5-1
CASSPEGEKLFF
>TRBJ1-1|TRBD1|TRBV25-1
CASSGRPGQGNTEAFF
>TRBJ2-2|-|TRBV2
CASSEQEFSAGELFF
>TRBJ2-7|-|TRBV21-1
CASSKVRDTSYEQYF
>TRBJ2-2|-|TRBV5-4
CASSLFSAANTGELFF